Sequencing of this T cell receptor beta chain was carried out in a study of T cell responses to AZD1222 COVID-19 vaccine. Sequencing used immunoSEQ multiplex PCR; TCRdb keeps in-frame clones, though not all of them. The sample holds tens of thousands of clones, approximately 90% seen once. The CDR3 runs to 14 residues. V lost 3 bases to trimming and J lost 2 bases; unmatched junction nucleotides: 3. CDR1 LGHNA and CDR2 YNFKEQ come from the germline V gene. The material sequenced was peripheral blood, taken on day 0 of AZD1222 vaccination. The chain is built from TRBV4-2 and TRBJ1-2, with 7 bases matching TRBD1. This TCR came from an adult in good health. For the CDR3, the DNA is TGTGCCAGCAGCCAGGACAGGAGCAACTATGGCTACACCTTC. Protein sequence: CASSQDRSNYGYTF.